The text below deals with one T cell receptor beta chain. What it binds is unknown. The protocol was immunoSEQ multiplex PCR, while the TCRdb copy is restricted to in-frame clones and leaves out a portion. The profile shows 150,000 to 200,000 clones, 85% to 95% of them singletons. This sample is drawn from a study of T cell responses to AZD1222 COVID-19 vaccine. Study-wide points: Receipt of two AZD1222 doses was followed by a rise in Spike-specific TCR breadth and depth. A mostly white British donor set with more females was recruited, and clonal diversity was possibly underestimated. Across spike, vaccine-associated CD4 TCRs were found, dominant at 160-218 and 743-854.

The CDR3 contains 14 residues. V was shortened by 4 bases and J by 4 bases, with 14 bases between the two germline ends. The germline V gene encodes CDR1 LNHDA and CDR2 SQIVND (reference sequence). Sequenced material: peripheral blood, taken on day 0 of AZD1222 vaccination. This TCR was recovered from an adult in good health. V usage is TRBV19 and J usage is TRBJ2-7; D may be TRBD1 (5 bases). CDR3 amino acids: CASSTMGQLYEQYF. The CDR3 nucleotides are TGTGCCAGTAGTACGATGGGGCAGCTGTACGAGCAGTACTTC. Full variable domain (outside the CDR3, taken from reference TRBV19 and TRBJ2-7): DGGITQSPKYLFRKEGQNVTLSCEQNLNHDAMYWYRQDPGQGLRLIYYSQIVNDFQKGDIAEGYSVSREKKESFPLTVTSAQKNPTAFYLCASSTMGQLYEQYFGPGTRLTVT.